This is a list of T cell receptor beta chains from one sample in a study of T cell responses to AZD1222 COVID-19 vaccine. Method: immunoSEQ multiplex PCR; TCRdb's copy keeps in-frame clones and lacks some. The sample has more than 95,000 clones; approximately 85% are singletons. Sequenced here: peripheral blood, sampled 28 days after the second AZD1222 dose. These receptors were taken from an adult who received the AZD1222 COVID-19 vaccine. CDR3s include the opening cysteine and the closing phenylalanine or tryptophan. D genes are given only for firm matches. Clone size is stated in some rows and not others, as once, few, many or a class when expanded.

clone_size,j_call,v_call,d_call,cdr3_aa,cdr3_nt
NA,TRBJ2-7,TRBV2,TRBD1,CASSEGTGGRLYEQYF,TGTGCCAGCAGTGAGGGGACAGGGGGCCGGCTCTACGAGCAGTACTTC
once,TRBJ1-2,TRBV2,NA,CASSTANYGYTF,TGTGCCAGCAGTACAGCTAACTATGGCTACACCTTC
NA,TRBJ2-5,TRBV5-4,NA,CASSSTGVVGETQYF,TGTGCCAGCAGCTCAACTGGGGTGGTCGGGGAGACCCAGTACTTC
NA,TRBJ2-3,TRBV19,NA,CASSTRWGDTDTQYF,TGTGCCAGTAGTACGCGTTGGGGGGACACAGATACGCAGTATTTT
NA,TRBJ1-5,TRBV3-1/TRBV3-2,NA,CASSQEYSNQPQHF,TGTGCCAGCAGCCAAGAGTATAGCAATCAGCCCCAGCATTTT
once,TRBJ2-3,TRBV3-1/TRBV3-2,TRBD1,CASSQGTGEADTQYF,TGTGCCAGCAGCCAGGGGACAGGGGAGGCGGATACGCAGTATTTT
NA,TRBJ1-1,TRBV5-6,TRBD1,CASSLTGGTEAFF,TGTGCCAGCAGCTTGACAGGGGGAACTGAAGCTTTCTTT
NA,TRBJ1-4,TRBV5-5,TRBD1,CASSSIQGANEKLFF,TGTGCCAGCAGCTCCATACAGGGGGCAAATGAAAAACTGTTTTTT
NA,TRBJ2-5,TRBV28,TRBD2,CASSFYTSGGHHQETQYF,TGTGCCAGCAGTTTCTATACTAGCGGGGGACATCACCAAGAGACCCAGTACTTC
NA,TRBJ1-5,TRBV5-1,NA,CASSLESRNQPQHF,TGCGCCAGCAGCTTGGAAAGTCGCAATCAGCCCCAGCATTTT
NA,TRBJ2-1,TRBV11-2,TRBD2,CASSPRGGSYNEQFF,TGTGCCAGCAGCCCCCGCGGGGGCTCCTACAATGAGCAGTTCTTC
NA,TRBJ1-3,TRBV10-3,TRBD1,CAISPDRSSGNTIYF,TGTGCCATCAGCCCGGACAGGAGCTCTGGAAACACCATATATTTT
NA,TRBJ2-1,TRBV3-1/TRBV3-2,NA,CASSQAVLARVGEQFF,TGTGCCAGCAGCCAAGCAGTCCTAGCGCGGGTGGGTGAGCAGTTCTTC
once,TRBJ1-5,TRBV19,TRBD1,CATTGTGGQPQHF,TGTGCCACCACCGGGACAGGGGGTCAGCCCCAGCATTTT
NA,TRBJ1-6,TRBV7-3,NA,CASSLRESYNSPLHF,TGTGCCAGCAGCTTAAGGGAGTCCTATAATTCACCCCTCCACTTT
few,TRBJ1-2,TRBV2,TRBD1,CASSVGTAYGYTF,TGTGCCAGCAGTGTCGGGACAGCCTATGGCTACACCTTC
NA,TRBJ2-7,TRBV4-1,TRBD2,CASSQPASGWYEQYF,TGCGCCAGCAGCCAACCCGCTAGCGGGTGGTACGAGCAGTACTTC
few,TRBJ1-1,TRBV5-8,NA,CASSSAPLLGTEAFF,TGTGCCAGCAGCTCGGCTCCCCTACTGGGCACTGAAGCTTTCTTT
NA,TRBJ2-3,TRBV5-6,TRBD1,CASTEGDREVSDTQYF,TGTGCCAGCACCGAGGGGGACAGGGAAGTGTCAGATACGCAGTATTTT
NA,TRBJ1-5,TRBV7-2,NA,CASSLTGGPNQPQHF,TGTGCCAGCAGCCTCACGGGGGGACCCAATCAGCCCCAGCATTTT
NA,TRBJ1-6,TRBV6-1,NA,CASSESGRGNSPLHF,TGTGCCAGCAGTGAATCGGGACGGGGGAATTCACCCCTCCACTTT
NA,TRBJ1-1,TRBV12-3/TRBV12-4,NA,CASSRASLGAFF,TGTGCCAGCAGTCGGGCCTCCCTCGGGGCTTTCTTT
NA,TRBJ2-5,TRBV5-6,NA,CASSNIQGDQETQYF,TGTGCCAGCAGCAATATACAGGGAGACCAAGAGACCCAGTACTTC
NA,TRBJ2-7,TRBV19,NA,CASSMGGPQYEQYF,TGTGCCAGTAGTATGGGGGGGCCCCAGTACGAGCAGTACTTC
NA,TRBJ2-3,TRBV6-5,TRBD1,CASANGQGEDTQYF,TGTGCCAGCGCGAACGGACAGGGTGAAGATACGCAGTATTTT
few,TRBJ2-2,TRBV6-5,NA,CASKEGSGELFF,TGTGCCAGCAAGGAGGGCAGCGGGGAGCTGTTTTTT
NA,TRBJ1-2,TRBV9,TRBD1,CASSVEASQGKGYTF,TGTGCCAGCAGCGTAGAGGCATCACAGGGGAAGGGCTACACCTTC
NA,TRBJ2-7,TRBV9,TRBD2,CASSPARQSGGAHEQYF,TGTGCCAGCAGCCCCGCCCGGCAGAGCGGGGGGGCCCACGAGCAGTACTTC
NA,TRBJ2-7,TRBV5-1,TRBD2,CASCPTSGPYEQYF,TGCGCCAGCTGCCCAACTAGCGGTCCCTACGAGCAGTACTTC
few,TRBJ2-3,TRBV5-1,NA,CASSLDGSTDTQYF,TGCGCCAGCAGCTTGGACGGGAGCACAGATACGCAGTATTTT
NA,TRBJ2-3,TRBV2,NA,CASSGGGMTDTQYF,TGTGCCAGCAGTGGTGGGGGTATGACAGATACGCAGTATTTT
NA,TRBJ1-5,TRBV30,NA,CAWSVPDPQQVAGNQPQHF,TGTGCCTGGAGTGTACCGGATCCACAACAAGTGGCGGGCAATCAGCCCCAGCATTTT
NA,TRBJ2-7,TRBV2,TRBD1,CASRGQGLPYEQYF,TGTGCCAGCCGAGGACAGGGGCTTCCCTACGAGCAGTACTTC
NA,TRBJ2-5,TRBV5-6,NA,CASSLVEIGETQYF,TGTGCCAGCAGCTTGGTGGAGATAGGAGAGACCCAGTACTTC
NA,TRBJ1-5,TRBV6-5,NA,CASSYGRGALNQPQHF,TGTGCCAGCAGTTACGGGAGGGGGGCTCTGAATCAGCCCCAGCATTTT
NA,TRBJ1-2,TRBV5-1,TRBD1,CASSLSGQADYGYTF,TGCGCCAGCAGCCTATCCGGACAGGCGGACTATGGCTACACCTTC
NA,TRBJ1-1,TRBV11-2,NA,CASSFQDSGARRITEAFF,TGTGCCAGCAGCTTTCAAGATTCGGGGGCGCGACGAATCACTGAAGCTTTCTTT
once,TRBJ2-5,TRBV27,NA,CASGYHNQETQYF,TGTGCCAGCGGATACCATAATCAAGAGACCCAGTACTTC
NA,TRBJ2-3,TRBV9,NA,CASSLTLRQGGLDTQYF,TGTGCCAGCAGCCTCACCCTCAGACAGGGAGGATTAGATACGCAGTATTTT
few,TRBJ2-5,TRBV12-3/TRBV12-4,NA,CASSLTQRAQYF,TGTGCCAGCAGTTTAACCCAGAGGGCCCAGTACTTC
NA,TRBJ2-2,TRBV7-3,NA,CASSFSPGQTGELFF,TGTGCCAGCAGCTTTTCCCCCGGCCAAACCGGGGAGCTGTTTTTT
NA,TRBJ1-6,TRBV10-3,NA,CATRTVSYNSPLHF,TGTGCCACCCGGACAGTCTCCTATAATTCACCCCTCCACTTT
once,TRBJ2-1,TRBV7-3,NA,CASSLTANANEQFF,TGTGCCAGCAGCTTAACGGCGAATGCTAATGAGCAGTTCTTC
NA,TRBJ2-1,TRBV6-5,TRBD2,CASSYWSGGADNEQFF,TGTGCCAGCAGTTACTGGAGCGGGGGGGCGGACAATGAGCAGTTCTTC
NA,TRBJ1-4,TRBV28,NA,CASSRATNEKLFF,TGTGCCAGCAGCCGGGCAACTAATGAAAAACTGTTTTTT
NA,TRBJ2-5,TRBV6-5,TRBD2,CASSVMTSGGTQYF,TGTGCCAGCAGCGTAATGACTAGCGGGGGGACCCAGTACTTC
NA,TRBJ1-3,TRBV4-1,NA,CASSQAGSGTIYF,TGCGCCAGCAGCCAAGCAGGCTCGGGCACCATATATTTT
NA,TRBJ1-2,TRBV3-1/TRBV3-2,NA,CASSQDGGGKGKGYTF,TGTGCCAGCAGCCAAGATGGCGGGGGAAAGGGAAAAGGCTACACCTTC
NA,TRBJ2-7,TRBV5-1,NA,CASSSGTVSYEQYF,TGCGCCAGCAGCTCCGGGACTGTCTCCTACGAGCAGTACTTC
NA,TRBJ2-3,TRBV9,TRBD2,CASSGRGGANTQYF,TGTGCCAGCAGCGGGCGGGGGGGCGCGAATACGCAGTATTTT
NA,TRBJ1-4,TRBV18,NA,CASSPLTGPSGLFF,TGTGCCAGCTCACCGCTGACAGGACCCTCGGGACTGTTTTTT
NA,TRBJ1-5,TRBV19,TRBD1,CASSAPGQGWGQPQHF,TGTGCCAGTAGCGCGCCGGGACAGGGTTGGGGTCAGCCCCAGCATTTT
NA,TRBJ2-3,TRBV7-2,NA,CASSDGGTDTQYF,TGTGCCAGCAGCGACGGGGGCACAGATACGCAGTATTTT
NA,TRBJ1-5,TRBV10-2,NA,CASSESDRSNQPQHF,TGCGCCAGCAGTGAAAGTGACAGAAGCAATCAGCCCCAGCATTTT